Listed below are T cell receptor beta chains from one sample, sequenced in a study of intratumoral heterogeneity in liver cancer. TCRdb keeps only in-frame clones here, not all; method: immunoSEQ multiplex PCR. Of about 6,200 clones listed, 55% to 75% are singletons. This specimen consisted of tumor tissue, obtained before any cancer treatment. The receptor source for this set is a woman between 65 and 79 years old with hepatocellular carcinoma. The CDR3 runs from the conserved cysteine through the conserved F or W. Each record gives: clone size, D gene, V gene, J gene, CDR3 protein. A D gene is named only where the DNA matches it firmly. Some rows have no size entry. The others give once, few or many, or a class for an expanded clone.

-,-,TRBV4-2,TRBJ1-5,CASSQDPGQPQHF
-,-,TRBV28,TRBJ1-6,CASGSLGSPLHF
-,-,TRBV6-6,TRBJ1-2,CASSYAGDGYTF
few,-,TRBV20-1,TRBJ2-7,CSASFIGAKSSYEQYF
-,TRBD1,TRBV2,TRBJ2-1,CASKTGTGDHEQFF
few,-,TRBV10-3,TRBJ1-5,CAISAAGNQPQHF
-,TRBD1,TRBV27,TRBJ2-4,CASSLGQNKGIQYF
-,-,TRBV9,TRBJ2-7,CASSRDGSYEQYF
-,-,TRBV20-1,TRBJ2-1,CSARDGHEQFF
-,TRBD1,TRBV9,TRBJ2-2,CASSRDRAGTGELFF
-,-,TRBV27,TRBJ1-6,CASSLSGWDNSPLHF
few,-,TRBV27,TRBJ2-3,CASSFAWASTDTQYF
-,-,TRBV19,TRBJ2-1,CASSIFTPSSYNEQFF
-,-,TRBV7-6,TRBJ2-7,CASSKTGGLSSYEQYF
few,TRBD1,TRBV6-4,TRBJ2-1,CASSLTGQMNNEQFF
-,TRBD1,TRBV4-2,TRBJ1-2,CASSQEVGQGARGYTF
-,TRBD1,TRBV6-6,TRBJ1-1,CASSPGQGEAFF
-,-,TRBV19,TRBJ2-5,CASRPGVGGRETQYF
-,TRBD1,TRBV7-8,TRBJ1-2,CASSLGQAGTGGGGYTF
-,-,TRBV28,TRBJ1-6,CASNPRPFYNSPLHF
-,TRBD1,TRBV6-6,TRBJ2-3,CASSYSLQGAADTQYF
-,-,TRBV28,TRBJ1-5,CASARGQEGQPQHF
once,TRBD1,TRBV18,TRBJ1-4,CASSPSGTVQKLFF
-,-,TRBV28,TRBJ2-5,CASSSGSETQYF
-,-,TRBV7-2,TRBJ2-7,CASRRQLGYEQYF
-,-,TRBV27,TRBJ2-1,CASSLNQYNEQFF
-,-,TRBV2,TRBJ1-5,CASSSDSNQPQHF
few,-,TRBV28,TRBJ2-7,CASSRSLGGAYEQYF
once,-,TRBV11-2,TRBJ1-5,CASSLEGELNQPQHF
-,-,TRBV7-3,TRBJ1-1,CASSLEGNTEAFF
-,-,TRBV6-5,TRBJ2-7,CASGTGLGSEQYF
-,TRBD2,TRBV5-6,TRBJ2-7,CASSLALADYEQYF
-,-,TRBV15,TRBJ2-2,CATSKESLDAGELFF
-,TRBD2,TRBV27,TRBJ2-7,CASSLTSGGSYEQYF
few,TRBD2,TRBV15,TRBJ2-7,CATGQLAGGHEQYF
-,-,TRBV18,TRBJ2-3,CASSPTPGVGTDTQYF
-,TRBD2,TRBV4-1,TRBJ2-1,CASSQLPGLAGGPWNNEQFF
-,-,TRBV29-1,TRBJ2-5,CSLNEGSETQYF
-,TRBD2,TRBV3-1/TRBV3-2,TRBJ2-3,CASSRSPGLAAGTDTQYF
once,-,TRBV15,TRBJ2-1,CATSRDLDSVNLFF
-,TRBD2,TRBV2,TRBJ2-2,CASSDRGSPGLENTGELFF
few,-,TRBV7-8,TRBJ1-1,CASSSVQAANTEAFF
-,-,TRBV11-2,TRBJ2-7,CASSLHPDGSYEQYF
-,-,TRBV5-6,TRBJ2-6,CASSPLTGSGANVLTF
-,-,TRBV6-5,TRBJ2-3,CASSYHSSASTDTQYF
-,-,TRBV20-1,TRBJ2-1,CSASQDNEQFF
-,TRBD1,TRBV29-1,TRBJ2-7,CSGRQGSEQYF
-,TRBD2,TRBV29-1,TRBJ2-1,CSVGLAGGHEQFF
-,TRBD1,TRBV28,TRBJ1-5,CASSFSGTGVGQPQHF
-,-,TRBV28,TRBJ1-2,CASSLLDKVNYGYTF
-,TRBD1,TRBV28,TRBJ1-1,CASSSGQVTEAFF
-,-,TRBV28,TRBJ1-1,CASSLGLSEAFF
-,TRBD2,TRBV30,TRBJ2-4,CAWSGALAVRGIQYF
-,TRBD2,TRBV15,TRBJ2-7,CATSRGGTSGISYEQYF
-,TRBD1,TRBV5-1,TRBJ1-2,CASSPEGTAGFGYTF
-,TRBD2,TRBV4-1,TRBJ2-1,CASSPSGDSYNEQFF
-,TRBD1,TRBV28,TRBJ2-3,CASSLPQGASTDTQYF
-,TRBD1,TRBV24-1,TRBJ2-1,CATSDPTGGGGYSYNEQFF
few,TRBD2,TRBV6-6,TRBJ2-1,CASSPGLGTDNEQFF